These 25 T cell receptor beta chains came from one sample sequenced in a study of blood T cell repertoires in COVID-19 (TCRdb year 2020). The method behind the library was the immunoSEQ multiplex PCR assay. This immuneACCESS table, as held by TCRdb, lists in-frame sequences with V and J called but not all clones. Of the missing ones, under half trace to an unresolved V gene in checked studies; the others have no known cause. The sample table lists approximately 330,000 clones, about nine tenths of them with a count of one. The leading ten clones occupy approximately 10% of the sample. Sequencing was done on a sample of peripheral blood. These receptors came from a man younger than 40 with COVID-19, enrolled during active disease.

The chain is built from TRBV4-3 and TRBJ1-2; TRBD1 matches at 10 bases. Trimming removed 0 bases from V and 2 bases from J; junction bases left unmatched: 3. CDR3 length: 16 amino acids. The V gene's germline CDR1 is LGHNA and CDR2 YSLEER. CDR3 coding DNA: TGCGCCAGCAGCCAAGATCGACAGGGGGCAAACTATGGCTACACCTTC. It encodes CASSQDRQGANYGYTF.

The chain uses TRBV7-9 and TRBJ1-2; D is ambiguous. Trimming left V 2 bases short and J 0 bases short, with 10 bases between. The CDR3 is made up of 15 amino acids. Germline CDR1 is SEHNR and CDR2 is FQNEAQ (reference sequence). The CDR3 nucleotides read TGTGCCAGCAGCTTAATGGCGGGAGCTAACTATGGCTACACCTTC. It translates to CASSLMAGANYGYTF.

The V and J genes are TRBV7-9 and TRBJ2-7; D unclear. Germline CDR1 SEHNR, CDR2 FQNEAQ (reference sequence). There are 15 residues in the CDR3. V lost 5 bases, J lost 2 bases, and 16 bases lay in between. In DNA form, the CDR3 reads TGTGCCAGCAGCCCCCCTATTGACACCACCTACGAGCAGTACTTC. This codes for CASSPPIDTTYEQYF. The full variable domain, rest sourced from reference TRBV7-9 and TRBJ2-7, is DTGVSQNPRHKITKRGQNVTFRCDPISEHNRLYWYRQTLGQGPEFLTYFQNEAQLEKSRLLSDRFSAERPKGSFSTLEIQRTEQGDSAMYLCASSPPIDTTYEQYFGPGTRLTVT.

V usage is TRBV5-5 and J usage is TRBJ1-1, with no clear D. In germline, CDR1 is SGHKS, CDR2 YYEKEE (reference sequence). This CDR3 is 14 amino acids long. The ends were cut back, 2 bases at V and 6 bases at J, with 14 bases in the middle. The CDR3 sequence is CASSLVRLGAEAFF. The CDR3 DNA sequence: TGTGCCAGCAGCTTAGTCCGACTCGGGGCTGAAGCTTTCTTT. Based on the CDR3 plus reference TRBV5-5 and TRBJ1-1, the full variable domain is DAGVTQSPTHLIKTRGQQVTLRCSPISGHKSVSWYQQVLGQGPQFIFQYYEKEERGRGNFPDRFSARQFPNYSSELNVNALLLGDSALYLCASSLVRLGAEAFFGQGTRLTVV.

The gene calls are TRBV7-3 and TRBJ1-2; possibly TRBD1 for D (5 bases). The V gene's germline CDR1 is SGHTA and CDR2 FQGTGA. CDR3 size: 14 residues. Trimming pared 5 bases from V and 3 bases from J, leaving 13 bases between. The CDR3, as DNA: TGTGCCAGCAGCCCAGGGCAGGGTTACTATGGCTACACCTTC. Amino acid sequence: CASSPGQGYYGYTF.

The chain joins TRBV30 to TRBJ2-2; 10 bases align to TRBD2. From germline, CDR1 is GTSNPN and CDR2 SVGIG (reference sequence). V was pared by 5 bases and J by 6 bases, with 15 bases of the junction left unmatched. This CDR3 is 17 amino acids long. CDR3 loop: CAWSSGRTAHFSGELFF. CDR3 coding DNA: TGTGCCTGGTCTAGCGGGAGAACTGCCCATTTCTCCGGGGAGCTGTTTTTT.

CDR3 DNA: TGTGCCAGCAGCTTAGCGTTCGGTCAGCCCCAGCATTTT. It specifies CASSLAFGQPQHF. This chain uses TRBV7-2 with TRBJ1-5, with D unclear. The CDR3 covers 13 residues. The ends were cut back, 0 bases at V and 6 bases at J, with 6 bases in the middle. In germline, CDR1 is SGHTA, CDR2 FQGNSA.

This chain uses TRBV6-2 or TRBV6-3 with TRBJ2-7; TRBD2 might be the D (5 bases). Germline CDR1 reads MNHEY; CDR2 reads SVGEGT. V lost 2 bases and J 1 base, leaving 12 bases between the germline ends. The CDR3 runs to 15 residues. The CDR3: CASSYEGEGSYEQYF. The CDR3 nucleotides are TGTGCCAGCAGTTACGAGGGAGAGGGTTCCTACGAGCAGTACTTC.

This clone was observed a few times. The chain has TRBV5-4 and TRBJ1-2; 10 bases fit TRBD1. The CDR3 spans 13 residues. The V and J ends lost 0 bases and 7 bases, in that order; junction bases with no gene match: 0. Germline CDR1 is SGHNT and CDR2 is YYREEE (reference sequence). The CDR3 spells CASSLGDRGGYTF. Written as DNA, the CDR3 is TGTGCCAGCAGCTTGGGGGACAGGGGTGGCTACACCTTC.

This chain links TRBV6-2 or TRBV6-3 with TRBJ2-1; D gene uncertain. V dropped 4 bases and J dropped 10 bases, with 14 bases sitting between them. Germline V gene lookup returns CDR1 MNHEY and CDR2 SVGEGT. The CDR3 runs to 13 residues. The CDR3 DNA is TGTGCCAGCAGTTCCGGGTCCGTTTACGAGCAGTTCTTC. Its translation: CASSSGSVYEQFF.

This clone came up a few times. The chain links TRBV19 to TRBJ1-5; TRBD1 matches 7 bases. The germline V gene has CDR1 LNHDA and CDR2 SQIVND (reference sequence). The CDR3 sequence is 16 residues long. With V trimmed by 8 bases and J by 6 bases, 16 bases remained unmatched. The CDR3 sequence: CASCSRWQGGGQPQHF. In nucleotides, the CDR3 is TGTGCCAGTTGCTCTCGATGGCAGGGGGGCGGTCAGCCCCAGCATTTT.

The chain combines TRBV7-9 with TRBJ1-2; D uncertain. V gave up 5 bases and J gave up 1 base, with 17 bases separating them. The germline V gene encodes CDR1 SEHNR and CDR2 FQNEAQ (reference sequence). This CDR3 is 16 amino acids long. In DNA, the CDR3 is TGTGCCAGCAGCCCTTCGACCCTAGTTTATAACTATGGCTACACCTTC. It specifies CASSPSTLVYNYGYTF.

The V call is TRBV28, the J call TRBJ1-5; a weak D match, TRBD1 (5 bases). V lost 6 bases and J lost 3, with 15 bases in between. Germline V gene data show CDR1 as MDHEN and CDR2 as SYDVKM. CDR3 length equals 15 residues. The DNA for the CDR3 is TGTGCCAGCAGCCCCCCGGGGGAGCCCAATCAGCCCCAGCATTTT. Protein sequence: CASSPPGEPNQPQHF.

A few counts support this clone. This chain uses TRBV13 with TRBJ2-3, with 7 nucleotides matching TRBD2. The CDR3 sequence is 15 residues long. The V gene's germline CDR1 is PRHDT and CDR2 FYEKMQ (reference sequence). The trim removed 2 bases at V and 0 bases at J, leaving 2 bases unmatched. CDR3 coding DNA: TGTGCCAGCAGCTTACTCGGGGGGAGCACAGATACGCAGTATTTT. This codes for CASSLLGGSTDTQYF.

This chain joins TRBV29-1 and TRBJ2-1, with TRBD2 as a possible D gene (6 bases). The CDR3 has 12 residues. Germline V gene data show CDR1 as SQVTM and CDR2 as ANQGSEA. Trimming removed 8 bases at V and 4 bases at J, with 12 bases between. The CDR3 region is CSHRGIYNEQFF. The CDR3 DNA follows: TGCAGCCACCGGGGGATTTACAATGAGCAGTTCTTC.

The gene calls are TRBV5-8 and TRBJ1-6; D remains ambiguous. The CDR3 spans 14 residues. The germline gives CDR1 SGHTS, CDR2 YDEGEE. Trimming shortened V by 0 bases and J by 9 bases, and 10 bases separated the two germline ends. The CDR3, as DNA: TGTGCCAGCAGCTTGGGCGGAGAGGGTTCACCCCTCCACTTT. Protein: CASSLGGEGSPLHF.

Only a few counts were recorded for this clone. The genes are TRBV20-1 and TRBJ2-7; TRBD2 matches 7 bases. Germline assignment: CDR1 DFQATT and CDR2 SNEGSKA (reference sequence). Trimming took 3 bases from V and 7 from J; bases not matched to a gene: 3. This CDR3 is 11 amino acids long. The CDR3 DNA follows: TGCAGTGCTAGCCTAGCGGAAGAGCAGTACTTC. It codes for CSASLAEEQYF.

This rearrangement joins TRBV6-5 to TRBJ1-6; unclear D gene. From germline, CDR1 is MNHEY and CDR2 SVGAGI. This CDR3 contains 13 residues. Deletions cut 8 bases from V and 8 bases from J, with 13 bases between. The CDR3, as DNA: TGTGCCAGCCGCTCGGTTGTACATTCACCCCTCCACTTT. Translated: CASRSVVHSPLHF.

V usage is TRBV18 and J usage is TRBJ2-7, with 8 bases matching TRBD1. V dropped 6 bases and J dropped 3; count of bases not matched to a gene: 7. This CDR3 has 14 amino acids. Germline V gene data show CDR1 as KGHSH and CDR2 as LQKENI. The CDR3 region has the DNA TGTGCCAGCTCCCCCTCGACAGGGGACTACGAGCAGTACTTC. Translation gives CASSPSTGDYEQYF.

This clone was observed a single time. The rearrangement joins TRBV14 to TRBJ1-3; D may be TRBD1 (6 bases). Germline assignment: CDR1 SGHDN and CDR2 FVKESK. This CDR3 region has 19 residues. V lost 4 bases, J lost 0 bases, and 22 bases lay in between. This CDR3 is CASSRILSGTRSSGNTIYF. The CDR3 DNA reads TGTGCCAGCAGCCGTATCCTTTCCGGGACACGGAGCTCTGGAAACACCATATATTTT.

The genes are TRBV5-5 and TRBJ1-6; unclear D gene. V lost 2 bases to trimming and J lost 5 bases, with 8 bases between them. Germline V lookup: CDR1 SGHKS, CDR2 YYEKEE (reference sequence). The CDR3 is made up of 14 amino acids. CDR3 DNA sequence: TGTGCCAGCAGCTTACACACCGATAATTCACCCCTCCACTTT. Translated: CASSLHTDNSPLHF.

Regarding this clone: This specimen includes other DNA sequences encoding the same CDR3. V is TRBV28 and J is TRBJ2-2; the D is unclear. Germline V gene data show CDR1 as MDHEN and CDR2 as SYDVKM. CDR3 length equals 12 residues. The V gene lost 6 bases and the J gene lost 3 bases, with 5 bases spanning the gap. This CDR3 reads CASSSDTGELFF. The CDR3 bases are TGTGCCAGCAGCTCGGACACCGGGGAGCTGTTTTTT.

The chain couples TRBV29-1 to TRBJ1-2; possible D gene TRBD1, 6 bases. The CDR3 length is 12 residues. Per germline, CDR1 SQVTM and CDR2 ANQGSEA. V was trimmed by 4 bases and J by 3 bases, leaving 9 bases between them. The CDR3 region has the DNA TGCAGCGTTGGGGGGCTGGACTATGGCTACACCTTC. As protein: CSVGGLDYGYTF.

J is TRBJ2-1 and V is TRBV19; TRBD2 matches 9 bases. Germline CDR1 LNHDA, CDR2 SQIVND (reference sequence). This CDR3 comprises 14 residues. Losses at the gene ends were 4 bases for V and 6 bases for J; bases not matched to a gene: 4. CDR3 protein: CASSSGRVGNEQFF. CDR3 coding DNA: TGTGCCAGTAGTAGCGGGAGGGTTGGCAATGAGCAGTTCTTC.

The count of this clone is one. This sequence joins TRBV3-1 (or the pseudogene TRBV3-2) and TRBJ1-6; the D gene is possibly TRBD1 (5 bases). Germline assignment: CDR1 LGHDT and CDR2 YNNKEL (reference sequence). Trimming cost V 0 bases and J 9 bases, with 9 bases left between them. This CDR3 contains 14 residues. CDR3 loop: CASSQDWGGSPLHF. As DNA, the CDR3 is TGTGCCAGCAGCCAAGATTGGGGGGGTTCACCCCTCCACTTT.